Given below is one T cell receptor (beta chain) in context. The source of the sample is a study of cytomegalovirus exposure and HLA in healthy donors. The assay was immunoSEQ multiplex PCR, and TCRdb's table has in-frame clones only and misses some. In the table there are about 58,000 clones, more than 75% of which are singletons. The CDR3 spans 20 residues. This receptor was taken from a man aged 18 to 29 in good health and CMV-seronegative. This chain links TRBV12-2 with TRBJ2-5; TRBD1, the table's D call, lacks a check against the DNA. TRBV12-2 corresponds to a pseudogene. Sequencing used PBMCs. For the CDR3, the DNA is TGTGCAAGTCGCTCCGAGCACCCGGACACCGGGACAGTCGATGAAGAGACCCAGTACTTC. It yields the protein CASRSEHPDTGTVDEETQYF.